Shown below are 17 T cell receptor beta chains from a single sample sequenced in a study of blood T cell repertoires in COVID-19. Profiled with immunoSEQ multiplex PCR; TCRdb holds only in-frame clones, not every one. The table has roughly 270,000 clones, approximately 86% seen once. The sequenced material came from peripheral blood. The receptors shown here come from a young man with active or convalescent COVID-19.

J is TRBJ1-5 and V is TRBV12-3 or TRBV12-4; D is ambiguous. The germline V and J ends were trimmed by 3 bases and 4 bases, with 4 bases remaining between them. This CDR3 spans 12 amino acids. The CDR3 protein is CASSFRNQPQHF. DNA of the CDR3: TGTGCCAGCAGTTTTCGGAATCAGCCCCAGCATTTT.

The chain couples TRBV5-6 to TRBJ1-1; D perhaps matches TRBD1 (6 bases). CDR3 length equals 15 residues. Germline V gene data show CDR1 as SGHDT and CDR2 as YYEEEE. The V end was cut by 5 bases, the J end by 0 bases, with 14 bases between. The CDR3 DNA sequence: TGTGCCAGCAGTCATAACAGGGATCTGAACACTGAAGCTTTCTTT. Translated, it gives CASSHNRDLNTEAFF.

In the case of this clone: The same CDR3 is also encoded by other DNA sequences in this sample. The chain has TRBV18 and TRBJ1-5, with a possible D match to TRBD1 (5 bases). Deletions cut 3 bases from V and 1 base from J, with 7 bases between. CDR1 KGHSH and CDR2 LQKENI come from the germline V gene. The CDR3 is 14 residues long. CDR3 coding DNA: TGTGCCAGCTCACCGGCAGGGAGCAATCAGCCCCAGCATTTT. Translation: CASSPAGSNQPQHF.

The chain uses TRBV5-4 and TRBJ1-1, with D possibly being TRBD1 (6 bases). This CDR3 region has 16 residues. Germline assignment: CDR1 SGHNT and CDR2 YYREEE (reference sequence). V was clipped by 4 bases and J by 2 bases, with 18 bases between them. The CDR3: CASSAGQSDLNTEAFF. DNA of the CDR3: TGTGCCAGCAGCGCCGGACAGAGTGATTTAAACACTGAAGCTTTCTTT.

The rearrangement joins TRBV6-2 or TRBV6-3 to TRBJ2-1; D might be TRBD1 (5 bases). Germline lookup yields CDR1 MNHEY and CDR2 SVGEGT. The CDR3 has 14 residues. V lost 4 bases and J 3 bases, leaving 10 bases between the germline ends. The CDR3, as DNA: TGTGCCAGCAGTTTGGACAAGGGCTACAATGAGCAGTTCTTC. Residues: CASSLDKGYNEQFF.

The chain joins TRBV5-6 to TRBJ2-5; 7 positions agree with TRBD2. Trimming took 2 bases from V and 4 from J; bases not matched to a gene: 2. The CDR3 consists of 13 residues. Looked up from germline, CDR1 is SGHDT and CDR2 is YYEEEE. CDR3 protein: CASSFAGVETQYF. The CDR3 bases are TGTGCCAGCAGCTTCGCGGGGGTAGAGACCCAGTACTTC. The variable domain in full, completed from reference TRBV5-6 and TRBJ2-5, reads DAGVTQSPTHLIKTRGQQVTLRCSPKSGHDTVSWYQQALGQGPQFIFQYYEEEERQRGNFPDRFSGHQFPNYSSELNVNALLLGDSALYLCASSFAGVETQYFGPGTRLLVL.

This chain uses TRBV6-4 with TRBJ2-7; TRBD2 matches at 10 bases. J was trimmed by 2 bases and V by 6 bases; bases with no gene match: 7. In germline, CDR1 is MRHNA, CDR2 SNTAGT. The CDR3 totals 15 residues. The DNA for the CDR3 is TGTGCCAGCAGCCTATCTAGCGGGGGAGCCTACGAGCAGTACTTC. Its translation is CASSLSSGGAYEQYF.

The V call is TRBV29-1, the J call TRBJ2-1; TRBD1 is a possible D gene (5 bases). V gave up 6 bases and J gave up 3 bases, with 15 bases separating them. The germline CDR1 and CDR2 sequences are SQVTM and ANQGSEA. This CDR3 spans 14 amino acids. CDR3 DNA: TGCAGCGTACTGGCCAGGGTTATCTACAATGAGCAGTTCTTC. It encodes CSVLARVIYNEQFF.

The chain links TRBV4-3 to TRBJ2-7; 7 nucleotides align to TRBD2. The CDR3 is made up of 15 amino acids. In germline, CDR1 is LGHNA, CDR2 YSLEER. V lost 0 bases and J lost 2; bases outside the gene matches: 4. In DNA, the CDR3 is TGCGCCAGCAGCCAAGAAATCGGGGGGACCTACGAGCAGTACTTC. Residues: CASSQEIGGTYEQYF.

This clone has more than one count but fewer than ten. The J gene is TRBJ2-5, the V gene TRBV6-2 or TRBV6-3, with 9 bases matching TRBD2. Trimming cost V 5 bases and J 6 bases; bases outside gene matches: 13. Germline CDR1 MNHEY, CDR2 SVGEGT. The CDR3 consists of 16 residues. CDR3 in DNA: TGTGCCAGCAGTCCGCAGTTGGGACTAGCTGGAAAGACCCAGTACTTC. Translating gives CASSPQLGLAGKTQYF.

The CDR3 DNA sequence: TGTGCCAGCAGTTCGTCACAGGGGCCCTACAATGAGCAGTTCTTC. The encoded protein is CASSSSQGPYNEQFF. The chain employs TRBV6-5 and TRBJ2-1; TRBD1 matches at 7 bases. The CDR3 has 15 residues. Germline V gene lookup returns CDR1 MNHEY and CDR2 SVGAGI. J was trimmed by 2 bases and V by 4 bases; bases with no gene match: 5.

This sequence joins TRBV13 and TRBJ2-1; 10 bases agree with TRBD2. The CDR3 totals 15 residues. Germline CDR1 and CDR2: PRHDT and FYEKMQ (reference sequence). The V and J ends lost 5 bases and 6 bases, in that order; junction bases with no gene match: 7. Here the CDR3 reads CASSLRSGGANEQFF. CDR3 coding DNA: TGTGCCAGCAGCCTTAGAAGCGGGGGGGCCAATGAGCAGTTCTTC.

The V and J genes are TRBV6-6 and TRBJ1-3; D not certain. The V gene lost 3 bases and the J gene lost 4 bases, with 10 bases spanning the gap. The CDR3 has 14 amino acids. Germline lookup yields CDR1 MNHNY and CDR2 SVGAGI (reference sequence). The CDR3 spells CASSYRTAGNTIYF. The CDR3 bases are TGTGCCAGCAGTTATCGCACAGCAGGAAACACCATATATTTT.

The chain employs TRBV12-5 and TRBJ1-2; D perhaps matches TRBD1 (5 bases). This CDR3 is 13 amino acids long. Germline-derived CDR1 and CDR2 are LGHNT and FRNRAP. With 6 bases removed from V and 6 bases from J, the gap between germline ends came to 14 bases. The CDR3 DNA sequence: TGTGCTAGTGGCCAAGACAGAGTCGATGGCTACACCTTC. It specifies CASGQDRVDGYTF.

This chain joins TRBV19 and TRBJ1-1, with 7 bases matching TRBD1. Germline CDR1 is LNHDA and CDR2 is SQIVND (reference sequence). Trimming took 8 bases from V and 1 from J; bases not matched to a gene: 7. CDR3 length: 14 amino acids. The CDR3 DNA follows: TGTGCCAGTTGTTCCAGGGGGAAGAACACTGAAGCTTTCTTT. Translating gives CASCSRGKNTEAFF.

In DNA, the CDR3 is TGTGCCAGCAGTTGGGACAGCCAAGAGACCCAGTACTTC. It codes for CASSWDSQETQYF. The genes are TRBV2 and TRBJ2-5; TRBD1 matches 7 bases. CDR3 size: 13 residues. V lost 5 bases and J lost 1; bases outside the gene matches: 1. CDR1 is SNHLY and CDR2 is FYNNEI in the germline V gene.

This clone was counted only a few times. The V and J genes are TRBV6-6 and TRBJ2-5, with D possibly TRBD2 on 6 matching bases. Germline V gene data show CDR1 as MNHNY and CDR2 as SVGAGI (reference sequence). V lost 6 bases and J lost 6, with 17 bases in between. The CDR3 has 14 residues. In DNA form, the CDR3 reads TGTGCCAGCAGGGAGGGACGGGGTCAAAAGACCCAGTACTTC. Amino acids: CASREGRGQKTQYF.